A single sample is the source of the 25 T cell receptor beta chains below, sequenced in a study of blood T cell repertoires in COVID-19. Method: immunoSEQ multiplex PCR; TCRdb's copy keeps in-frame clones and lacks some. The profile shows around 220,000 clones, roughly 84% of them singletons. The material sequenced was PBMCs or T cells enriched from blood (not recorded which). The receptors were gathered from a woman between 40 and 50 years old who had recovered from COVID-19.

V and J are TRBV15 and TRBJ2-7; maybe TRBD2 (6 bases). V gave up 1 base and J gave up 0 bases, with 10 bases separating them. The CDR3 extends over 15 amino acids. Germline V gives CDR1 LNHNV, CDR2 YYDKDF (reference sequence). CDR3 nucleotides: TGTGCCACCAGCAGAGGCGGCGGGGTCTCCTACGAGCAGTACTTC. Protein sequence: CATSRGGGVSYEQYF.

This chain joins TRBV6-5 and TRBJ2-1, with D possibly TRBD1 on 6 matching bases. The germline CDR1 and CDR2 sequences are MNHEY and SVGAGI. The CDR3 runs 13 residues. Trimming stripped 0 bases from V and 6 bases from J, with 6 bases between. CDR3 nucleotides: TGTGCCAGCAGTTACTCGGGGGCCAATGAGCAGTTCTTC. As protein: CASSYSGANEQFF.

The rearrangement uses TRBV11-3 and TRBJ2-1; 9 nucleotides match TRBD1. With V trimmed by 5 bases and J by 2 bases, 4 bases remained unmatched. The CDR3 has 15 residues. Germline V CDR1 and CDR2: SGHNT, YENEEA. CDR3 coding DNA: TGTGCCAGCAGCACTGGGGACAGGGCCTACAATGAGCAGTTCTTC. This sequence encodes CASSTGDRAYNEQFF.

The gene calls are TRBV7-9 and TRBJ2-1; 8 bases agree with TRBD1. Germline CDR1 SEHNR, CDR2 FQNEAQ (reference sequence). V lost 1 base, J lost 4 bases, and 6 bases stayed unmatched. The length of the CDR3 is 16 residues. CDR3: CASSLDRTGLYNEQFF. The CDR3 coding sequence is TGTGCCAGCAGCTTAGACCGGACAGGGCTATACAATGAGCAGTTCTTC.

Written as DNA, the CDR3 is TGTGCCAGCATCCGGGACAGGGGTACTCCTGGCTACACCTTC. Its protein is CASIRDRGTPGYTF. This chain joins TRBV6-6 and TRBJ1-2; TRBD1 aligns across 10 bases. The CDR3 consists of 14 residues. V gave up 7 bases and J gave up 7 bases; unmatched junction bases: 9. Germline loops: CDR1 MNHNY, CDR2 SVGAGI (reference sequence).

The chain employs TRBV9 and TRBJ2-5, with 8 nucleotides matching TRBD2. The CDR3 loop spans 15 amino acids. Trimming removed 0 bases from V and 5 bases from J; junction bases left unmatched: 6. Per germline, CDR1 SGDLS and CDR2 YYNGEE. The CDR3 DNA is TGTGCCAGCAGCGTAGGAGCGGGAGTGGGGGAGACCCAGTACTTC. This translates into CASSVGAGVGETQYF.

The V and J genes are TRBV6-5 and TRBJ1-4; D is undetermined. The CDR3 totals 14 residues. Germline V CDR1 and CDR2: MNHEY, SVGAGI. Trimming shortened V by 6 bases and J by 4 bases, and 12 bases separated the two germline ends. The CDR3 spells CASSFSRDNEKLFF. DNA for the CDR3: TGTGCCAGCAGCTTTTCCCGGGATAATGAAAAACTGTTTTTT.

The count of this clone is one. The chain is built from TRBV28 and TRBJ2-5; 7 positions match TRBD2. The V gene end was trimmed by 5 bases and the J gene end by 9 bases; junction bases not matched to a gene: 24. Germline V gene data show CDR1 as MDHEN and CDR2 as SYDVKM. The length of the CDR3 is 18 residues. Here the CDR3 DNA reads TGTGCCAGCAGTACCACCGGGGAGGCTAGCGGACTATTCGGGGCCCAGTACTTC. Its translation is CASSTTGEASGLFGAQYF.

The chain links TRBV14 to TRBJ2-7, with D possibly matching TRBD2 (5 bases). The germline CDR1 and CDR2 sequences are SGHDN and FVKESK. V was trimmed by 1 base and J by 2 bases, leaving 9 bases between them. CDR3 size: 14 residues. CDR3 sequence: CASSQGLAPYEQYV. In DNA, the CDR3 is TGTGCCAGCAGCCAAGGCCTAGCCCCCTACGAGCAGTACGTC.

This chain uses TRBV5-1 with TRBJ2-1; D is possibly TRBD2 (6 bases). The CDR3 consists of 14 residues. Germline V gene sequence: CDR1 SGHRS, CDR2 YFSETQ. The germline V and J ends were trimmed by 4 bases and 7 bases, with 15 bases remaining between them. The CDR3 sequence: CASSNTGTSNEQFF. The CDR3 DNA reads TGCGCCAGCAGCAACACCGGGACTTCTAATGAGCAGTTCTTC.

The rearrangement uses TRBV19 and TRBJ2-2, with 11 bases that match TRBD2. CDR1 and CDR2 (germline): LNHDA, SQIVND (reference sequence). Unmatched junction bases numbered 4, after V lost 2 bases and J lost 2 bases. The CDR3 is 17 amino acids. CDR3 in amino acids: CASSILGLADNTGELFF. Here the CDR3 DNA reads TGTGCCAGTAGTATACTGGGACTAGCGGATAACACCGGGGAGCTGTTTTTT.

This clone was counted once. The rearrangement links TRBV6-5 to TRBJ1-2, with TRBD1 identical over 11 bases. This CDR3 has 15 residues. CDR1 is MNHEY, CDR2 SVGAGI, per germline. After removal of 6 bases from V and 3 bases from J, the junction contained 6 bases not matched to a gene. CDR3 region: CASSSGTGGDYGYTF. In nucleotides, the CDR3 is TGTGCCAGCAGCTCCGGGACAGGGGGTGACTATGGCTACACCTTC.

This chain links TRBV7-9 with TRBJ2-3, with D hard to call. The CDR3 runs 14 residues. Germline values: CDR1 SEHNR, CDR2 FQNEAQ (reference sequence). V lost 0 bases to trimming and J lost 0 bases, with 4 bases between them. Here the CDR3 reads CASSLAGSTDTQYF. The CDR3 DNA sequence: TGTGCCAGCAGCTTAGCCGGGAGCACAGATACGCAGTATTTT. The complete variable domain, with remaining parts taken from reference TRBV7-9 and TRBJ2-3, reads DTGVSQNPRHKITKRGQNVTFRCDPISEHNRLYWYRQTLGQGPEFLTYFQNEAQLEKSRLLSDRFSAERPKGSFSTLEIQRTEQGDSAMYLCASSLAGSTDTQYFGPGTRLTVL.

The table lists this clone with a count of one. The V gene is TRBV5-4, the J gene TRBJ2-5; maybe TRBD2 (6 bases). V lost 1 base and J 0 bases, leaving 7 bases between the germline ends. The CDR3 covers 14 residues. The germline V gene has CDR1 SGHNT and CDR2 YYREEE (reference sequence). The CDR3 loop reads CASSLRRDQETQYF. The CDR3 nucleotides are TGTGCCAGCAGCTTGAGGAGGGACCAAGAGACCCAGTACTTC.

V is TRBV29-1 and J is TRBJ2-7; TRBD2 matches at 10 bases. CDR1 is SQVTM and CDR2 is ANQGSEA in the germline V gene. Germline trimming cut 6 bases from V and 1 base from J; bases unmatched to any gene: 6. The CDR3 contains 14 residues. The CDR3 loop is CSVSGLAASYEQYF. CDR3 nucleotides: TGCAGCGTCTCCGGACTAGCGGCTTCCTACGAGCAGTACTTC.

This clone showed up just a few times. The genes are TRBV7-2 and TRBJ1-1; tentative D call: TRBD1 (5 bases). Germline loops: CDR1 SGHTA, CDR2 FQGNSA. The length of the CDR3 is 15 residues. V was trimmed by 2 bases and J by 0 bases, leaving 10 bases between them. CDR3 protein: CASSLSGYVNTEAFF. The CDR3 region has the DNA TGTGCCAGCAGCTTATCAGGGTACGTGAACACTGAAGCTTTCTTT.

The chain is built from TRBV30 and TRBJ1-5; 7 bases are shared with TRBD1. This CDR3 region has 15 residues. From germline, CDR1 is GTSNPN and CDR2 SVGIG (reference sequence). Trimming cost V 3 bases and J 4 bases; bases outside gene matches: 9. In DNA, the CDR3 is TGTGCCTGGAGGCCGCCCGGACAGGATAATCAGCCCCAGCATTTT. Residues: CAWRPPGQDNQPQHF.

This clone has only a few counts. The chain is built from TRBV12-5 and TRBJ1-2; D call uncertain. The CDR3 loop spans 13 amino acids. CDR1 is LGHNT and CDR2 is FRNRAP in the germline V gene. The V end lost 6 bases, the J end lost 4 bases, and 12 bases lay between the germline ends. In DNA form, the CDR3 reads TGTGCTAGTGGACCGGGATTGCTCTATGGCTACACCTTC. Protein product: CASGPGLLYGYTF.

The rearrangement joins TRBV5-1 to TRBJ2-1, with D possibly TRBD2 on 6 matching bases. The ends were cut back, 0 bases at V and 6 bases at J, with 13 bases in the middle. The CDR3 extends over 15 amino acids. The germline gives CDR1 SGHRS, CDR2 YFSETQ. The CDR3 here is CASSLELADRNEQFF. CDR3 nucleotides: TGCGCCAGCAGCTTGGAGTTAGCGGATCGCAATGAGCAGTTCTTC.

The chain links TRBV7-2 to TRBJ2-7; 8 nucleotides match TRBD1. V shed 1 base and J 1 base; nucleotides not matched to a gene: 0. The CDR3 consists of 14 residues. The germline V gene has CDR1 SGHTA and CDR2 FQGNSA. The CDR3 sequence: CASSLDRGSYEQYF. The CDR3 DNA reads TGTGCCAGCAGCTTAGACAGGGGGTCCTACGAGCAGTACTTC.

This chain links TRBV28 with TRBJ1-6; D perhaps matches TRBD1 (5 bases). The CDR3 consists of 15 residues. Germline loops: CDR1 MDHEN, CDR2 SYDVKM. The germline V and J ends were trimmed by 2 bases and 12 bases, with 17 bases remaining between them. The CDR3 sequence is CASSLQGGVGRPLHF. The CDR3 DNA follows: TGTGCCAGCAGTTTACAGGGAGGGGTAGGTAGACCCCTCCACTTT.

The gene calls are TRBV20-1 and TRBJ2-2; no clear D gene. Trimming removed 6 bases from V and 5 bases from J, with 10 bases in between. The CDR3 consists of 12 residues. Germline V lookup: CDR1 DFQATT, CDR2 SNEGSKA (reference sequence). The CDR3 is CSASPVTGELFF. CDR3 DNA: TGCAGTGCGAGTCCAGTTACCGGGGAGCTGTTTTTT.

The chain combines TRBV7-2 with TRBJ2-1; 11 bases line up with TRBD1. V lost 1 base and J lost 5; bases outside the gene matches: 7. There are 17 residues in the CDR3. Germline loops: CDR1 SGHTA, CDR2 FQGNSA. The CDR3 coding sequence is TGTGCCAGCAGCTTAGTTCGTGGACAGGGGGCACACAATGAGCAGTTCTTC. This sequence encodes CASSLVRGQGAHNEQFF.

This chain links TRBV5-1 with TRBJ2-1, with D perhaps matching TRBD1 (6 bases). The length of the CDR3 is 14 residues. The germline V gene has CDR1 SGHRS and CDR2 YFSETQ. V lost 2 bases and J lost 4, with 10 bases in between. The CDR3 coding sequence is TGCGCCAGCAGCTTAGGGACAACTTACAATGAGCAGTTCTTC. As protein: CASSLGTTYNEQFF.

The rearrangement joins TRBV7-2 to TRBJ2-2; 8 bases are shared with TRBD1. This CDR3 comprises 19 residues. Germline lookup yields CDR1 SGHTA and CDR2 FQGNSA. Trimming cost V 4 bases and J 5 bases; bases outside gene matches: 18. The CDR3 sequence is CASSSQAGGLKGKTGELFF. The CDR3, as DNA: TGTGCCAGCAGCTCTCAAGCAGGGGGCCTGAAAGGAAAAACCGGGGAGCTGTTTTTT.